What follows are 26 T cell receptor beta chains derived from one specimen sequenced in a study of Tregs in tolerant kidney transplant recipients. Measured with immunoSEQ multiplex PCR; TCRdb has only the in-frame clones, and not every one. The table lists 25,000 to 40,000 clones. The nonmyeloablative bone marrow transplants came from related graft donors, with transient mixed chimerism. Sequenced material: CD4+ T cells from blood (PBMCs), taken 24 months after the transplant. The receptor set was obtained from a human patient who received a combined kidney and bone marrow transplant. Among the T cells, some may be from the graft donor.

Note on this clone: The read stops 3 residues short of the end of the CDR3; the missing end is completed from the germline J gene. The chain joins TRBV10-3 to TRBJ2-3; a weak D match, TRBD1 (6 bases). V was trimmed by 3 bases and J by 3 bases, leaving 13 bases between them. This CDR3 has 15 residues. Germline V CDR1 and CDR2: ENHRY, SYGVKD. CDR3 bases read: TGTGCCATCAGTGATGTAGGGACAAGGACAGATACG. This codes for CAISDVGTRTDT. The entire CDR3 sequence reads CAISDVGTRTDTQYF.

On this clone: Coverage ceases 3 residues before the CDR3 finishes, and the germline J gene fills in the end. The chain links TRBV6-2 or TRBV6-3 to TRBJ2-7, with a possible D match to TRBD2 (5 bases). Trimming shortened V by 6 bases and J by 5 bases, and 14 bases separated the two germline ends. The CDR3 runs to 13 residues. Germline V gene data show CDR1 as MNHEY and CDR2 as SVGEGT. The CDR3 bases that were read are TGTGCCAGCAGGAAACGGGGAACCCACGAG. Translation gives CASRKRGTHE. The entire CDR3 reads CASRKRGTHEQYF.

Turning to this clone: The read is 3 residues too short to cover the CDR3 end, so that end is filled in from the germline J gene. The chain couples TRBV19 to TRBJ2-3; TRBD2 matches at 10 bases. With 8 bases clipped from V and 5 bases from J, the junction kept 7 bases outside the gene matches. The length of the CDR3 is 14 residues. From germline, CDR1 is LNHDA and CDR2 SQIVND (reference sequence). This CDR3 is CASFSGRFGDTQYF. The sequenced CDR3 bases are TGTGCCAGTTTTAGCGGGAGGTTTGGAGATACG.

With respect to this clone: The missing CDR3 end, 3 residues past where the read stops, is filled in from the germline J gene. The rearrangement joins TRBV2 to TRBJ2-2; D call uncertain. The CDR3 runs 14 residues. Germline CDR1 is SNHLY and CDR2 is FYNNEI. V was cut by 5 bases and J by 4 bases, with 11 bases left in between. The CDR3 DNA, read in part, is TGTGCCAGCAGTCCGACATTGGGCACCGGGGAG. This sequence encodes CASSPTLGTGE. The full-length CDR3 reads as CASSPTLGTGELFF.

Of note for this clone: Read data end 3 residues before the CDR3 end; the end is taken from the germline J gene. This sequence joins TRBV7-6 and TRBJ2-3; TRBD1 matches 9 bases. With V trimmed by 1 base and J by 5 bases, 7 bases remained unmatched. The CDR3 has 16 amino acids. Germline V CDR1 and CDR2: SGHVS, FNYEAQ. The sequenced CDR3 bases are TGTGCCAGCAGCTTAGGAGGGACAGGGAGGAAAGATACG. The encoded protein is CASSLGGTGRKDT. The whole CDR3 protein reads CASSLGGTGRKDTQYF.

Turning to this clone: The sequenced fragment ends 3 residues before the CDR3 boundary, so the rest is inferred from the germline J gene. The rearrangement joins TRBV30 to TRBJ1-3; TRBD1 aligns across 8 bases. CDR1 is GTSNPN, CDR2 SVGIG, per germline (reference sequence). Trimming took 2 bases from V and 4 from J; bases not matched to a gene: 4. CDR3 length equals 14 residues. The covered CDR3 bases are TGTGCCTGGAGTCGGACAGGGCTCGGAAACACC. Protein: CAWSRTGLGNT. Given in full, the CDR3 is CAWSRTGLGNTIYF.

On this clone: The CDR3 end lies 3 residues beyond the end of the read and is filled in from the germline J gene. The chain carries TRBV5-1 and TRBJ2-3; 9 bases align to TRBD1. This CDR3 has 13 residues. Trimming at V came to 4 bases and at J to 7 bases, leaving 4 bases not matched to a gene. Germline values: CDR1 SGHRS, CDR2 YFSETQ. Partial CDR3 DNA: TGCGCCAGCAGCCCCGGGACAGGGTATACG. This sequence encodes CASSPGTGYT. The entire CDR3 sequence reads CASSPGTGYTQYF.

To note about this clone: The observed sequence ends 3 residues before the CDR3 terminus, with the missing tail filled in from the germline J gene. V and J are TRBV6-2 or TRBV6-3 and TRBJ2-7, with D possibly TRBD2 on 6 matching bases. The CDR3 is 11 amino acids. In germline, CDR1 is MNHEY, CDR2 SVGEGT. V gave up 4 bases and J gave up 5 bases, with 6 bases separating them. The covered CDR3 bases are TGTGCCAGCAGTTGGAGGGACGAG. This encodes CASSWRDE. The CDR3 reads in full as CASSWRDEQYF.

To note about this clone: From the germline J gene comes the end of the CDR3, since the read stops 3 residues before it. This rearrangement joins TRBV7-9 to TRBJ1-2; TRBD1 might be the D (6 bases). V lost 0 bases to trimming and J lost 4 bases, with 12 bases between them. Germline V gene data show CDR1 as SEHNR and CDR2 as FQNEAQ (reference sequence). There are 15 residues in the CDR3. The CDR3 is CASSLATTGGYGYTF. The part of the CDR3 DNA that was read is TGTGCCAGCAGCTTAGCTACGACAGGCGGCTATGGC.

Details on this clone: The read terminates 3 residues before the CDR3 end, so the remaining end is supplied by the germline J gene. This chain connects TRBV20-1 to TRBJ2-1; a weak D match, TRBD2 (6 bases). This CDR3 has 14 residues. CDR1 is DFQATT and CDR2 is SNEGSKA in the germline V gene (reference sequence). Deletions cut 0 bases from V and 3 bases from J, with 9 bases between. The CDR3: CSARDWRGYNEQFF. Partial CDR3 DNA: TGCAGTGCTAGAGATTGGAGGGGCTACAATGAG.

As for this clone: The read terminates 3 residues before the CDR3 end, so the remaining end is supplied by the germline J gene. The V gene is TRBV18, the J gene TRBJ1-1, with 7 bases fitting TRBD1. Germline V gene data show CDR1 as KGHSH and CDR2 as LQKENI. The J segment lost 2 bases and the V segment lost 3 bases, leaving 3 bases of the junction unmatched. CDR3 length: 14 residues. The CDR3 protein is CASSPTGFNTEAFF. The CDR3 DNA, read in part, is TGTGCCAGCTCACCGACAGGGTTTAACACTGAA.

Points on this clone: The sequenced fragment ends 3 residues before the CDR3 boundary, so the rest is inferred from the germline J gene. This chain uses TRBV11-2 with TRBJ2-1, with D tentatively TRBD2 (7 bases). The CDR3 is made up of 14 amino acids. Germline CDR1 is SGHAT and CDR2 is FQNNGV. Deletions cut 5 bases from V and 6 bases from J, with 14 bases between. The CDR3 here is CASSTWGGLNEQFF. The covered CDR3 bases are TGTGCCAGCAGCACCTGGGGGGGCCTCAATGAG.

Notes on this clone: The sequence runs out 3 residues before the end of the CDR3; the remainder is reconstructed from the germline J gene. The V and J genes are TRBV29-1 and TRBJ1-3, with 7 bases that match TRBD1. This CDR3 has 16 residues. Germline V gene lookup returns CDR1 SQVTM and CDR2 ANQGSEA. Unmatched junction bases numbered 15, after V lost 6 bases and J lost 4 bases. CDR3 amino acids: CSVQHEWTGAGNTIYF. The CDR3 DNA, read in part, is TGCAGCGTCCAGCATGAATGGACAGGAGCCGGAAACACC. The full variable domain, completed using reference TRBV29-1 and TRBJ1-3, is SAVISQKPSRDICQRGTSLTIQCQVDSQVTMMFWYRQQPGQSLTLIATANQGSEATYESGFVIDKFPISRPNLTFSTLTVSNMSPEDSSIYLCSVQHEWTGAGNTIYFGEGSWLTVV.

As to this clone: The observed sequence ends 3 residues before the CDR3 terminus, with the missing tail filled in from the germline J gene. The chain links TRBV5-4 to TRBJ1-4, with TRBD1 as a possible D gene (6 bases). The germline V gene encodes CDR1 SGHNT and CDR2 YYREEE (reference sequence). Trimming took 3 bases from V and 4 from J, leaving 16 bases between them. This CDR3 has 16 amino acids. CDR3 region: CASSWAGAQDNEKLFF. Incomplete CDR3 DNA: TGTGCCAGCAGCTGGGCAGGGGCGCAGGATAATGAAAAA.

With respect to this clone: The read ends 3 residues before the CDR3 terminus; that terminus is restored from the germline J gene. The gene calls are TRBV10-3 and TRBJ2-7, with D possibly matching TRBD2 (5 bases). V was pared by 4 bases and J by 2 bases, with 15 bases between. The CDR3 loop spans 15 amino acids. The V gene's germline CDR1 is ENHRY and CDR2 SYGVKD. The chain's CDR3 is CAISGRSIGAYEQYF. CDR3 bases read: TGTGCCATCAGTGGAAGGTCAATCGGGGCCTACGAG.

Remarks on this clone: The read halts 3 residues ahead of the CDR3 end, with the missing end drawn from the germline J gene. This sequence joins TRBV20-1 and TRBJ2-2, with D perhaps matching TRBD1 (5 bases). With 2 bases removed from V and 1 base from J, the gap between germline ends came to 8 bases. Per the germline V gene, CDR1 is DFQATT and CDR2 is SNEGSKA (reference sequence). This CDR3 comprises 14 residues. Here the CDR3 reads CSARRQGNTGELFF. CDR3 DNA, as far as it was read: TGCAGTGCTAGACGTCAGGGGAACACCGGGGAG.

To note about this clone: With the read ending 3 residues before the CDR3 end, the germline J gene is used to fill in that end. This chain uses TRBV20-1 with TRBJ1-2; no definite D call. The CDR3 has 15 residues. Per the germline V gene, CDR1 is DFQATT and CDR2 is SNEGSKA (reference sequence). The part of the CDR3 DNA that was read is TGCAGTGCTAGAGATACCATGAGACAATGGAAGGGC. This codes for CSARDTMRQWKG. The entire CDR3 is CSARDTMRQWKGYTF.

With regard to this clone: The read halts 3 residues ahead of the CDR3 end, with the missing end drawn from the germline J gene. This sequence joins TRBV7-2 and TRBJ2-3; a weak D match, TRBD2 (5 bases). CDR1 and CDR2 (germline): SGHTA, FQGNSA. CDR3 length equals 15 residues. Trimming left V 6 bases short and J 4 bases short, with 17 bases between. CDR3 loop: CASSVSGGSADTQYF. CDR3 DNA, as far as it was read: TGTGCCAGCAGTGTAAGCGGCGGGTCGGCAGATACG.

About this clone itself: The CDR3 extends 3 residues past the end of the read, so its final part is completed from the germline J gene. The chain recombines TRBV10-3 with TRBJ2-3; 10 bases agree with TRBD2. The germline V gene has CDR1 ENHRY and CDR2 SYGVKD. CDR3 length: 16 residues. Losses at the gene ends were 6 bases for V and 0 bases for J; bases not matched to a gene: 6. The CDR3 sequence: CAISEALAGSTDTQYF. Partial CDR3 DNA: TGTGCCATCAGCGAGGCACTAGCGGGGAGCACAGATACG.

A note on this clone: The read halts 3 residues ahead of the CDR3 end, with the missing end drawn from the germline J gene. V gene TRBV7-8 combines with J gene TRBJ1-5, with 7 bases fitting TRBD1. Germline assignment: CDR1 SGHVS and CDR2 FQNEAQ. V shed 1 base, J shed 3 bases, and the junction held 6 bases outside the gene matches. The CDR3 runs to 16 residues. CDR3 DNA, as far as it was read: TGTGCCAGCAGCTTAGGTAGGGGACAGCCCAATCAGCCC. Its protein product is CASSLGRGQPNQP. The full CDR3 sequence reads CASSLGRGQPNQPQHF.

On this clone: The DNA ends 3 residues before the CDR3 does, and the rest of the CDR3 is filled in from the germline J gene. The chain carries TRBV5-1 and TRBJ2-5; 8 nucleotides align to TRBD1. CDR3 length: 15 residues. Germline CDR1 and CDR2: SGHRS and YFSETQ. Losses at the gene ends were 3 bases for V and 4 bases for J; bases not matched to a gene: 8. CDR3 DNA (partial): TGCGCCAGCAGCTCCAGGACAGGGTCGTCAGAGACC. The encoded protein is CASSSRTGSSET. The entire CDR3 protein reads CASSSRTGSSETQYF.

In regard to this clone: The read is 3 residues too short to cover the CDR3 end, so that end is filled in from the germline J gene. V is TRBV20-1 and J is TRBJ2-3; 8 bases agree with TRBD1. This CDR3 is 15 amino acids long. In germline, CDR1 is DFQATT, CDR2 SNEGSKA (reference sequence). After removal of 7 bases from V and 4 bases from J, the junction contained 13 bases not matched to a gene. The CDR3 region is CSVLVRTGWSDTQYF. The part of the CDR3 DNA that was read is TGCAGTGTTCTGGTCCGGACAGGGTGGTCAGATACG.

Of note for this clone: The read stops 3 residues short of the end of the CDR3; the missing end is completed from the germline J gene. This rearrangement joins TRBV10-3 to TRBJ1-2, with TRBD1 as a possible D gene (6 bases). The CDR3 sequence is 15 residues long. CDR1 is ENHRY and CDR2 is SYGVKD in the germline V gene. Trimming removed 3 bases at V and 7 bases at J, with 18 bases between. The CDR3 bases that were read are TGTGCCATCAGTGATCCAAGCGGGGGGCGGGGTGGC. This gives the protein CAISDPSGGRGG. The full CDR3 is CAISDPSGGRGGYTF.

Comments on this clone: The DNA ends 3 residues before the CDR3 does, and the rest of the CDR3 is filled in from the germline J gene. The chain recombines TRBV6-2 or TRBV6-3 with TRBJ2-1, with 13 bases fitting TRBD2. V shed 6 bases and J 8 bases; nucleotides not matched to a gene: 10. Germline V gene sequence: CDR1 MNHEY, CDR2 SVGEGT. The CDR3 runs to 16 residues. CDR3 sequence: CASRSPGTSGVHEQFF. The CDR3 bases that were read are TGTGCCAGCAGGTCACCCGGGACTAGCGGGGTCCATGAG.

A word on this clone: The missing CDR3 end, 3 residues past where the read stops, is filled in from the germline J gene. The V gene is TRBV9, the J gene TRBJ2-5, with 9 bases lining up with TRBD2. The germline V gene encodes CDR1 SGDLS and CDR2 YYNGEE. The CDR3 length is 16 residues. J was trimmed by 1 base and V by 0 bases; bases with no gene match: 4. CDR3 residues: CASSVATSGTQETQYF. The covered CDR3 bases are TGTGCCAGCAGCGTAGCGACTAGCGGAACCCAAGAGACC.

For this clone: The CDR3 end falls 3 residues outside the read, so it is completed with the germline J gene. The chain employs TRBV7-3 and TRBJ2-2, with D possibly TRBD1 on 6 matching bases. The CDR3 sequence is 16 residues long. The germline gives CDR1 SGHTA, CDR2 FQGTGA. V was trimmed by 2 bases and J by 1 base, leaving 11 bases between them. CDR3 sequence: CASSLFGQKNTGELFF. The sequenced CDR3 bases are TGTGCCAGCAGCTTATTCGGACAGAAGAACACCGGGGAG.